This T cell receptor beta chain comes out of a study of T cell repertoires in cytomegalovirus infection. Study-wide background: Indicated by public TCR beta signatures were CMV infection and matching HLA type.

MiXCR, applied by TCRdb to the reads, yields one record per CDR3 protein. Among about 190,000 distinct CDR3 sequences listed, approximately 9.7% were seen once. The table lists this clonotype with a few counts. V lost 4 bases, J lost 4 bases, and 8 bases lay in between. Germline V CDR1 and CDR2: MDHEN, SYDVKM. This CDR3 spans 13 amino acids. The chain has TRBV28 and TRBJ2-1; D may be TRBD1 (6 bases). The sequence was collected from a human donor in good health (CMV status not recorded). Some clones in this sample may be carry-over from other donors' samples. The source material was PBMCs. CDR3 loop: CASSSQGYNEQFF. In DNA, the CDR3 is TGTGCCAGCAGTTCCCAGGGGTACAATGAGCAGTTCTTC.